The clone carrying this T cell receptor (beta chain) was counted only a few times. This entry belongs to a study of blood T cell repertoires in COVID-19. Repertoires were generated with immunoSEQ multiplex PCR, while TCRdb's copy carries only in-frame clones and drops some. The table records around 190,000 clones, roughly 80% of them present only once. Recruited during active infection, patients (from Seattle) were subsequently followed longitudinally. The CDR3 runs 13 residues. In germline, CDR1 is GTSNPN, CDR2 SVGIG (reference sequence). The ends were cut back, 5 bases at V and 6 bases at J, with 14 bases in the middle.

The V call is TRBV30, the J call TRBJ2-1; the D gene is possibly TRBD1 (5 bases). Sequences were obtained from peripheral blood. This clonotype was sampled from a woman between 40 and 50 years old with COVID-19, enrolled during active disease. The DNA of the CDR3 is TGTGCCTGGGATCGCCGAAGGGGCAATGAGCAGTTCTTC. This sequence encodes CAWDRRRGNEQFF.